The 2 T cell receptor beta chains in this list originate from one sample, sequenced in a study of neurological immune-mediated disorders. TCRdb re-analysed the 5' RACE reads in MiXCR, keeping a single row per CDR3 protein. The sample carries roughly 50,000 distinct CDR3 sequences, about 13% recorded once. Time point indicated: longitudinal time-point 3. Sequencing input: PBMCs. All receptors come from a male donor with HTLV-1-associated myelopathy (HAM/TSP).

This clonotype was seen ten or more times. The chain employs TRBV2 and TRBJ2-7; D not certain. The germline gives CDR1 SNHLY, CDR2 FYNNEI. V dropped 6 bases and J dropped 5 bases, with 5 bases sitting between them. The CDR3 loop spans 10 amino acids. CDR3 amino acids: CASRRNEQYF. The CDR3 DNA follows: TGTGCCAGCAGGCGAAACGAGCAGTACTTC.

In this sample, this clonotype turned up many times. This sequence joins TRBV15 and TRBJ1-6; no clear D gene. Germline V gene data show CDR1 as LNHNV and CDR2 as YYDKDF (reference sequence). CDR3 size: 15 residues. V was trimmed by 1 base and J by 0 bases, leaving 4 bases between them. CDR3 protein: CATSRVSSYNSPLHF. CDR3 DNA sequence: TGTGCCACCAGCAGAGTAAGCTCCTATAATTCACCCCTCCACTTT. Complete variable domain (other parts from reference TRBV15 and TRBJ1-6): DAMVIQNPRYQVTQFGKPVTLSCSQTLNHNVMYWYQQKSSQAPKLLFHYYDKDFNNEADTPDNFQSRRPNTSFCFLDIRSPGLGDTAMYLCATSRVSSYNSPLHFGNGTRLTVT.